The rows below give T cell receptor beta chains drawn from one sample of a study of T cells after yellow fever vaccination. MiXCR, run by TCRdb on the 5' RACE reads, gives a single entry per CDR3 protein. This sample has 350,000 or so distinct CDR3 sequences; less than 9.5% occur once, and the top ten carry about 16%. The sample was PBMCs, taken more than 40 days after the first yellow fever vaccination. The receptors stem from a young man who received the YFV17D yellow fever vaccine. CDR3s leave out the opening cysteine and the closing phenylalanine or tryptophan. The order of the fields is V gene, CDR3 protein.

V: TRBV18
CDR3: ASSPSGQGLITEAF

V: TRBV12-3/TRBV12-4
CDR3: ASSPTEAHEKLF

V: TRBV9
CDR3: ASSERTGGANGYT

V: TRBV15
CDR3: ATSLPGQTQF

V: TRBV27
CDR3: ASSLYGGVSSPLH

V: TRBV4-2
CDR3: ASSRAGQGAEGYT

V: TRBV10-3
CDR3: AISEVRGGPNQPQH

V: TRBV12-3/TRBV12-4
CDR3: ASRYTGNPYNEQF

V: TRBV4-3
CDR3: ASSQAGGSGANVLT

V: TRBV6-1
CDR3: ASRTLAGGDNEQF

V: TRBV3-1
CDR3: ASSLAGGGEQF

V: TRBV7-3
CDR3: ASSSTGGLSTGELF

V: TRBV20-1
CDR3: SARGEDSPLH